A single count supports the clone carrying this T cell receptor beta chain. Antigen unknown. The data belong to a study of regulatory T cells in long-lasting Graves disease. Study-wide points: Shared public clonotypes totalled fewer than 3,000 in persistent patients, compared with roughly 970 in new patients. There were preferences for TRBV28, TRBJ1-2 and TRBJ2-5 in persistent disease. Few sampled subjects may have lowered accuracy.

Time point meaning: newly diagnosed GD, antithyroid drugs for less than 3 months. PBMC RNA served as the TCR library source. CDR3-region Arm-PCR and iRepertoire HTBI primers produced the TCR beta libraries. TCRdb re-called the multiplex PCR reads through MiXCR, storing one row per CDR3 protein. This sample has some 220,000 distinct CDR3 sequences; roughly a fifth occur once, and the top ten carry about 10%. CDR3 length: 15 amino acids. Trimming stripped 5 bases from V and 2 bases from J, with 15 bases between. CDR1 and CDR2 (germline): MDHEN, SYDVKM. Separately, the same data were catalogued under a study of T cells in Graves' hyperthyroidism and ophthalmopathy. This second report adds: During a first-round RT-PCR of the TCR CDR3, the HTBI primer set was used.

The receptor comes from a woman in her twenties or thirties with Graves disease. This chain joins TRBV28 and TRBJ1-2; D perhaps matches TRBD1 (5 bases). The sequencing here drew on peripheral blood mononuclear cells (PBMCs), taken at new diagnosis, from a patient treated with antithyroid drugs. DNA for the CDR3: TGTGCCAGCAGTCCTCCCCTTCGGGACAACTATGGCTACACCTTC. Amino acids: CASSPPLRDNYGYTF.